Each of the 14 T cell receptor beta chains below was sequenced from the same sample in a study of cytotoxic CD8 clonotypes in ibrutinib-treated CLL. Clones were read by immunoSEQ multiplex PCR, and TCRdb kept only the in-frame ones, dropping some. Of tens of thousands of clones detected, 74% appear once; the ten largest clones hold approximately 25%. The sample here was PBMCs, taken before ibrutinib treatment. These receptors came from a human donor with chronic lymphocytic leukemia.

This clone is classed as medium-sized. The rearrangement joins TRBV5-1 to TRBJ1-3; no clear D gene. Between the trimmed V and J ends, which lost 0 bases and 0 bases, there was a span of 10 bases. The germline V gene encodes CDR1 SGHRS and CDR2 YFSETQ. The CDR3 extends over 16 amino acids. This CDR3 reads CASSLASRVSGNTIYF. CDR3 coding DNA: TGCGCCAGCAGCTTGGCATCCCGTGTCTCTGGAAACACCATATATTTT.

This clone was seen more than once but under ten times. V gene TRBV5-1 combines with J gene TRBJ2-1; 9 bases are shared with TRBD2. Germline lookup yields CDR1 SGHRS and CDR2 YFSETQ. The CDR3 totals 14 residues. Trimming cost V 2 bases and J 3 bases; bases outside gene matches: 0. CDR3 sequence (DNA): TGCGCCAGCAGCTTTAGCGGGAGCTACAATGAGCAGTTCTTC. Its translation is CASSFSGSYNEQFF. Together with reference TRBV5-1 and TRBJ2-1, the CDR3 gives the full variable domain: KAGVTQTPRYLIKTRGQQVTLSCSPISGHRSVSWYQQTPGQGLQFLFEYFSETQRNKGNFPGRFSGRQFSNSRSEMNVSTLELGDSALYLCASSFSGSYNEQFFGPGTRLTVL.

The chain couples TRBV30 to TRBJ1-3; D remains ambiguous. V lost 3 bases, J lost 2 bases, and 11 bases lay in between. Germline loops: CDR1 GTSNPN, CDR2 SVGIG (reference sequence). The CDR3 spans 14 residues. CDR3 residues: CAWRAIGPGNTIYF. CDR3 sequence (DNA): TGTGCCTGGAGGGCGATTGGTCCTGGAAACACCATATATTTT.

This clone was seen only a few times. This chain uses TRBV9 with TRBJ2-3; D possibly corresponds to TRBD2 (5 bases). Germline-derived CDR1 and CDR2 are SGDLS and YYNGEE. V gave up 4 bases and J gave up 5 bases, with 23 bases separating them. The CDR3 is made up of 17 amino acids. The CDR3 is CASSNPPLSGGIDTQYF. The DNA for the CDR3 is TGTGCCAGCAGCAACCCTCCTCTAAGCGGAGGTATAGATACGCAGTATTTT.

This chain links TRBV2 with TRBJ2-7, with 7 bases identical to TRBD1. CDR3 length: 13 amino acids. The junction had 2 bases not matched to a gene; V was cut back by 6 bases and J by 0 bases. The V gene's germline CDR1 is SNHLY and CDR2 FYNNEI. In nucleotides, the CDR3 is TGTGCCAGCAGAAGGGACAGCTCCTACGAGCAGTACTTC. It translates to CASRRDSSYEQYF.

V gene TRBV11-2 combines with J gene TRBJ2-7; 13 nucleotides align to TRBD2. J gave up 3 bases and V 5 bases, and 7 bases lay outside the gene matches. Per the germline V gene, CDR1 is SGHAT and CDR2 is FQNNGV. CDR3 size: 16 residues. CDR3 sequence: CASSLLGLAGIYEQYF. The DNA for the CDR3 is TGTGCCAGCAGCCTACTGGGACTAGCGGGGATCTACGAGCAGTACTTC.

The CDR3 region is CASSPQREAEAFF. CDR3 nucleotides: TGTGCCAGCTCACCACAACGGGAAGCTGAAGCTTTCTTT. V usage is TRBV18 and J usage is TRBJ1-1; D not certain. Trimming removed 1 base at V and 6 bases at J, with 9 bases between. Germline lookup yields CDR1 KGHSH and CDR2 LQKENI. The CDR3 is made up of 13 amino acids. The full variable domain, with the rest looked up from reference TRBV18 and TRBJ1-1, is NAGVMQNPRHLVRRRGQEARLRCSPMKGHSHVYWYRQLPEEGLKFMVYLQKENIIDESGMPKERFSAEFPKEGPSILRIQQVVRGDSAAYFCASSPQREAEAFFGQGTRLTVV.

In its sample, this clone was seen a few times. The V and J genes are TRBV10-3 and TRBJ2-3; tentatively, D is TRBD2 (6 bases). Looked up from germline, CDR1 is ENHRY and CDR2 is SYGVKD. V was shortened by 7 bases and J by 1 base, with 12 bases between the two germline ends. The CDR3 loop spans 14 amino acids. Here the CDR3 reads CAIKLGGGTDTQYF. The CDR3 nucleotides read TGTGCCATCAAGCTCGGCGGGGGCACAGATACGCAGTATTTT.

The chain combines TRBV28 with TRBJ2-7; D is uncertain. CDR3 length equals 13 residues. Germline CDR1 is MDHEN and CDR2 is SYDVKM. Trimming took 2 bases from V and 1 from J, leaving 6 bases between them. The DNA of the CDR3 is TGTGCCAGCAGTTTACACCGTTCCTACGAGCAGTACTTC. The encoded protein is CASSLHRSYEQYF. Full variable domain (rest looked up from reference TRBV28 and TRBJ2-7): DVKVTQSSRYLVKRTGEKVFLECVQDMDHENMFWYRQDPGLGLRLIYFSYDVKMKEKGDIPEGYSVSREKKERFSLILESASTNQTSMYLCASSLHRSYEQYFGPGTRLTVT.

The rearrangement joins TRBV2 to TRBJ1-2, with 8 bases that match TRBD1. The germline V gene has CDR1 SNHLY and CDR2 FYNNEI. J lost 8 bases, V lost 4 bases, and 9 bases had no gene match. The CDR3 length is 14 residues. CDR3 sequence (DNA): TGTGCCAGCAGTGTTAGGCCAGGGGGCGAAGGCTACACCTTC. Its translation is CASSVRPGGEGYTF.

Within the sample, this clone is medium-sized (0.01 to 0.1%). The chain links TRBV11-2 to TRBJ2-5; D is undetermined. CDR3 length: 13 amino acids. Trimming stripped 2 bases from V and 2 bases from J, with 6 bases between. CDR1 is SGHAT, CDR2 FQNNGV, per germline. The CDR3 is CASSLWRQETQYF. DNA of the CDR3: TGTGCCAGCAGCTTATGGCGGCAAGAGACCCAGTACTTC.

The chain links TRBV5-1 to TRBJ1-1, with TRBD1 matching over 9 bases. Germline CDR1 is SGHRS and CDR2 is YFSETQ. CDR3 length equals 15 residues. V trimming: 4 bases; J trimming: 7 bases; junction bases outside the gene matches: 11. CDR3 sequence: CASSPGDRVTFEAFF. In DNA form, the CDR3 reads TGCGCCAGCAGCCCGGGGGACAGGGTAACTTTTGAAGCTTTCTTT.

This clone appeared a few times. The DNA of the CDR3 is TGTGCCAGCAGTTACGGACAGGGGGCAAGGGGCTACACCTTC. Its translation: CASSYGQGARGYTF. This chain joins TRBV28 and TRBJ1-2, with 11 bases fitting TRBD1. CDR3 length: 14 residues. CDR1 is MDHEN, CDR2 SYDVKM, per germline. V was pared by 4 bases and J by 8 bases, with 6 bases of the junction left unmatched.

The rearrangement uses TRBV7-2 and TRBJ2-3; 11 nucleotides match TRBD2. Germline V gives CDR1 SGHTA, CDR2 FQGNSA. This CDR3 comprises 16 residues. With 1 base clipped from V and 11 bases from J, the junction kept 11 bases outside the gene matches. The chain's CDR3 is CASSLGVGLAGGKQYF. CDR3 nucleotides: TGTGCCAGCAGCTTAGGAGTGGGATTAGCGGGAGGGAAGCAGTATTTT.